This T cell receptor (beta chain) comes out of a study of tumor-infiltrating lymphocytes in localized non-small cell lung cancer. About the research overall: The cohort mixed smokers and never-smokers, several histologies, and some post-neoadjuvant-chemotherapy samples. Study-level findings and limits: No T-cell fraction difference was seen between IM1 and IM2 tumors.

Profiled with immunoSEQ multiplex PCR; TCRdb holds only in-frame clones, not every one. Of 7,000 or so clones in the sample, roughly 80% were seen once. Note on this clone: What it binds is not known.

The sample was uninvolved lung tissue not adjacent to the tumor. The receptor comes from a human donor with non-small cell lung cancer.

CDR3 sequence: CASSERDRAPEAFF. The CDR3, as DNA: TGTGCCAGCAGTGAACGGGACAGAGCGCCTGAAGCTTTCTTT. The V gene is TRBV6-1, the J gene TRBJ1-1; 7 bases fit TRBD1. Germline CDR1 reads MNHNS; CDR2 reads SASEGT. V dropped 2 bases and J dropped 6; count of bases not matched to a gene: 6. There are 14 residues in the CDR3.